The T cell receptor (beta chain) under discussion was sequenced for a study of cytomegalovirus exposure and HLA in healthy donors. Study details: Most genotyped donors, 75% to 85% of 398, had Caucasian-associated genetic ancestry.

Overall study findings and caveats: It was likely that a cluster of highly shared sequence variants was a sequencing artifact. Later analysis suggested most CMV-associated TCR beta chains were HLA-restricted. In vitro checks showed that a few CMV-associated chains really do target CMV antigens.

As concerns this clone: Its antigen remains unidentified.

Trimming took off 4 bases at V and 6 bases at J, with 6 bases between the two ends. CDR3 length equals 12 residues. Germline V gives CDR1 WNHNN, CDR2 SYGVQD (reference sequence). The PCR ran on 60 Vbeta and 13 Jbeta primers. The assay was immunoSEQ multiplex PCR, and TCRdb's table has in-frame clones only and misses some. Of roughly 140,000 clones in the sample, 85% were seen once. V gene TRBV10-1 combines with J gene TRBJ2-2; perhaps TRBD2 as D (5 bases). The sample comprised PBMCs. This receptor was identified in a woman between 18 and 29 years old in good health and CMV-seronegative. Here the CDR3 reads CASSAGAGELFF. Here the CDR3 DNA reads TGCGCCAGCAGTGCCGGGGCCGGGGAGCTGTTTTTT.